The subject of this entry is one T cell receptor beta chain. The junction and the germline gene differ at one end; a read error may be behind it. This entry is derived from a study of siplizumab effects on memory and regulatory T cells. This CDR3 has 13 residues. CDR1 is SGHTA, CDR2 FQGTGA, per germline. Sequenced by immunoSEQ multiplex PCR; TCRdb stores in-frame clones only, minus some. The repertoire consists of about 100,000 clones, with approximately 94% occurring once and the leading ten covering 1% to 1.5%. This TCR was sampled from a human donor in good health. Sequencing used non-Treg CD4+ T cells sorted from blood. The rearrangement joins TRBV7-3 to TRBJ1-1; D might be TRBD1 (6 bases). The CDR3 spells CASSLAWGPEAFF. The CDR3 coding sequence is TGTGCCAGCAGCTTAGCGTGGGGGCCAGAAGCTTTCTTC.